One sample yielded the 27 T cell receptor beta chains listed below, sequenced in a study of Ad26.COV2.S vaccination and SARS-CoV-2 variants. Profiled with immunoSEQ multiplex PCR; TCRdb holds only in-frame clones, not every one. The data contain approximately 340,000 clones, roughly nine tenths of them singletons. The sequences come from peripheral blood, collected after recovery from COVID-19. The receptors were gathered from a human donor who had recovered from COVID-19.

A few counts support this clone. The gene calls are TRBV6-5 and TRBJ2-7; 7 nucleotides line up with TRBD1. The germline V gene has CDR1 MNHEY and CDR2 SVGAGI. The CDR3 sequence is 14 residues long. Losses at the gene ends were 6 bases for V and 1 base for J; bases not matched to a gene: 6. The CDR3 nucleotides read TGTGCCAGCAGAGGACAGGATAAATCCTACGAGCAGTACTTC. It encodes CASRGQDKSYEQYF.

In its sample, this clone was seen a few times. The rearrangement uses TRBV9 and TRBJ2-2; D is unclear. The CDR3 extends over 16 amino acids. Germline V gene lookup returns CDR1 SGDLS and CDR2 YYNGEE. With 0 bases removed from V and 6 bases from J, the gap between germline ends came to 15 bases. For the CDR3, the DNA is TGTGCCAGCAGCGTAGCGTTAAACCCTCCCGCCGGGGAGCTGTTTTTT. Translating gives CASSVALNPPAGELFF.

V gene TRBV5-1 combines with J gene TRBJ2-5, with D tentatively TRBD2 (6 bases). CDR1 is SGHRS and CDR2 is YFSETQ in the germline V gene. The CDR3 has 16 amino acids. Trimming removed 2 bases at V and 2 bases at J, with 16 bases between. DNA for the CDR3: TGCGCCAGCAGCTTAACACCCGGGACTCATCAAGAGACCCAGTACTTC. Amino acid sequence: CASSLTPGTHQETQYF.

This clone has more than one count but fewer than ten. The V and J genes are TRBV7-9 and TRBJ1-4, with D possibly being TRBD1 (6 bases). The CDR3 contains 16 residues. Deletions cut 5 bases from V and 8 bases from J, with 21 bases between. Germline V lookup: CDR1 SEHNR, CDR2 FQNEAQ (reference sequence). CDR3 protein: CASSPDFRGGSEKLFF. Written as DNA, the CDR3 is TGTGCCAGCAGCCCCGACTTTCGCGGGGGCTCCGAAAAACTGTTTTTT.

This sequence joins TRBV3-1 (or the pseudogene TRBV3-2) and TRBJ1-1; D is possibly TRBD1 (5 bases). The germline V gene has CDR1 LGHDT and CDR2 YNNKEL (reference sequence). V was clipped by 0 bases and J by 1 base, with 9 bases between them. CDR3 length equals 15 residues. In DNA, the CDR3 is TGTGCCAGCAGCCAAGAAGGTGGGGCGAACACTGAAGCTTTCTTT. Protein product: CASSQEGGANTEAFF.

This clone occurred a few times. The rearrangement uses TRBV3-1 (or the pseudogene TRBV3-2) and TRBJ1-3; perhaps TRBD1 as D (5 bases). Trimming took off 0 bases at V and 7 bases at J, with 13 bases between the two ends. The length of the CDR3 is 15 residues. Germline V lookup: CDR1 LGHDT, CDR2 YNNKEL (reference sequence). The CDR3 spells CASSQDAAGRNTIYF. The CDR3 bases are TGTGCCAGCAGCCAAGACGCGGCAGGGAGGAACACCATATATTTT.

As concerns this clone: A read error may produce the germline difference seen at one junction end. This rearrangement joins TRBV6-6 to TRBJ1-2; no definite D call. The CDR3 extends over 14 amino acids. Germline V gene sequence: CDR1 MNHNY, CDR2 SVGAGI (reference sequence). In DNA form, the CDR3 reads TGTGCCAGCAGTGACTCACGGGTCCCCTATGGCTACACCTTC. This codes for CASSDSRVPYGYTF.

This sequence joins TRBV5-6 and TRBJ2-7; D uncertain. The V end was cut by 0 bases, the J end by 3 bases, with 10 bases between. Germline-derived CDR1 and CDR2 are SGHDT and YYEEEE. The CDR3 consists of 14 residues. The CDR3 nucleotides are TGTGCCAGCAGCTTGGGCGGCAGGCACTACGAGCAGTACTTC. Translation gives CASSLGGRHYEQYF.

This clone has a single count. V gene TRBV27 combines with J gene TRBJ2-7; D remains ambiguous. This CDR3 has 14 residues. V gave up 2 bases and J gave up 0 bases, with 8 bases separating them. In germline, CDR1 is MNHEY, CDR2 SMNVEV (reference sequence). This CDR3 is CASSLRTGSYEQYF. CDR3 sequence (DNA): TGTGCCAGCAGTTTACGGACGGGCTCCTACGAGCAGTACTTC.

V and J are TRBV3-1 (or the pseudogene TRBV3-2) and TRBJ1-4, with D possibly TRBD1 on 5 matching bases. Germline CDR1 is LGHDT and CDR2 is YNNKEL (reference sequence). The CDR3 runs to 17 residues. The germline V and J ends were trimmed by 1 base and 3 bases, with 15 bases remaining between them. The CDR3 DNA follows: TGTGCCAGCAGCCAAGGGGCAGGGAATCCGGCTAATGAAAAACTGTTTTTT. Translation gives CASSQGAGNPANEKLFF.

This chain joins TRBV5-6 and TRBJ1-2; 7 bases agree with TRBD1. The CDR3 has 15 residues. The V gene end was trimmed by 2 bases and the J gene end by 8 bases; junction bases not matched to a gene: 12. The germline gives CDR1 SGHDT, CDR2 YYEEEE. The CDR3: CASSLPETGFGGYTF. The CDR3, as DNA: TGTGCCAGCAGCTTACCAGAGACAGGGTTTGGCGGCTACACCTTC.

The chain carries TRBV19 and TRBJ2-1; 7 bases align to TRBD2. V shed 5 bases, J shed 5 bases, and the junction held 9 bases outside the gene matches. Germline assignment: CDR1 LNHDA and CDR2 SQIVND (reference sequence). The CDR3 length is 15 residues. The CDR3 DNA reads as TGTGCCAGTAGTCGGACTAGGGGTTGGGACAATGAGCAGTTCTTC. Translation gives CASSRTRGWDNEQFF.

The chain joins TRBV28 to TRBJ2-1; D may be TRBD1 (6 bases). The CDR3 consists of 17 residues. The germline V gene has CDR1 MDHEN and CDR2 SYDVKM. V was trimmed by 3 bases and J by 0 bases, leaving 15 bases between them. CDR3 bases: TGTGCCAGCAGTTTCTCTTCAACAGGGAGCTCCTACAATGAGCAGTTCTTC. It is translated as CASSFSSTGSSYNEQFF.

This chain uses TRBV6-5 with TRBJ2-1, with 7 bases fitting TRBD1. The V segment lost 6 bases and the J segment 4 bases; nucleotides outside the gene matches: 9. Looked up from germline, CDR1 is MNHEY and CDR2 is SVGAGI. CDR3 length: 15 amino acids. CDR3 DNA: TGTGCCAGCAGAAAGAGGGACAGTCCGTACAATGAGCAGTTCTTC. It yields the protein CASRKRDSPYNEQFF.

The chain combines TRBV7-8 with TRBJ1-6; no definite D call. V gave up 4 bases and J gave up 2 bases, with 15 bases separating them. Germline CDR1 is SGHVS and CDR2 is FQNEAQ. CDR3 length: 17 amino acids. The CDR3 loop reads CASSSGGMGAYNSPLHF. The CDR3 coding sequence is TGTGCCAGCAGCTCGGGAGGGATGGGCGCCTATAATTCACCCCTCCACTTT.

This clone has a single count. The chain couples TRBV6-2 or TRBV6-3 to TRBJ1-2; 8 bases are shared with TRBD1. The CDR3 has 13 residues. Germline CDR1 MNHEY, CDR2 SVGEGT. The ends lost 5 bases at V and 4 bases at J; junction bases unmatched: 3. CDR3: CASSPDRVYGYTF. In DNA form, the CDR3 reads TGTGCCAGCAGTCCGGACAGGGTCTATGGCTACACCTTC.

This clone was seen just once. This chain joins TRBV19 and TRBJ2-7, with 13 bases lining up with TRBD2. This CDR3 has 14 residues. V lost 2 bases to trimming and J lost 7 bases; unmatched junction nucleotides: 2. Germline CDR1 is LNHDA and CDR2 is SQIVND (reference sequence). The CDR3 is CASSITGLAGEQYF. CDR3 DNA: TGTGCCAGTAGTATAACGGGACTAGCGGGGGAGCAGTACTTC.

The chain joins TRBV27 to TRBJ1-1; 9 bases line up with TRBD1. Germline trimming cut 6 bases from V and 5 bases from J; bases unmatched to any gene: 10. Germline V gene lookup returns CDR1 MNHEY and CDR2 SMNVEV (reference sequence). This CDR3 is built from 15 residues. The CDR3 region has the DNA TGTGCCAGCAGCTTGGAACAGGGGGCCCGGACTGAAGCTTTCTTT. It is translated as CASSLEQGARTEAFF.

The V gene is TRBV5-1, the J gene TRBJ2-1; 9 nucleotides align to TRBD1. Trimming removed 3 bases from V and 5 bases from J; junction bases left unmatched: 3. Germline CDR1 is SGHRS and CDR2 is YFSETQ. The CDR3 is made up of 14 amino acids. The CDR3 DNA follows: TGCGCCAGCAGCTGGGACAGGGTGGACAATGAGCAGTTCTTC. This translates into CASSWDRVDNEQFF.

V is TRBV24-1 and J is TRBJ2-2; D gene uncertain. CDR1 and CDR2 from the germline V gene are KGHDR and SFDVKD. V was pared by 3 bases and J by 4 bases, with 8 bases between. The CDR3 covers 14 residues. In DNA, the CDR3 is TGTGCCACCAGTGATCGTACTTCCACCGGGGAGCTGTTTTTT. Its translation: CATSDRTSTGELFF.

This chain links TRBV18 with TRBJ2-7, with no clear D. V gave up 3 bases and J gave up 6 bases, with 12 bases separating them. This CDR3 region has 13 residues. The V gene's germline CDR1 is KGHSH and CDR2 LQKENI. The CDR3 loop reads CASSPQTVREQYF. CDR3 nucleotides: TGTGCCAGCTCACCGCAGACCGTCCGCGAGCAGTACTTC.

This clone was counted between two and nine times. V is TRBV7-2 and J is TRBJ2-7; 9 nucleotides align to TRBD2. V trimming: 3 bases; J trimming: 3 bases; junction bases outside the gene matches: 9. The CDR3 sequence is 16 residues long. The germline CDR1 and CDR2 sequences are SGHTA and FQGNSA. The CDR3 DNA follows: TGTGCCAGCAGCTTCGTTACAGCGGGGGGTCTCTACGAGCAGTACTTC. Translated, it gives CASSFVTAGGLYEQYF.

Here the CDR3 DNA reads TGTGCCATCAGTGACAAAGCTAACTATGGCTACACCTTC. It is translated as CAISDKANYGYTF. This rearrangement joins TRBV10-3 to TRBJ1-2; D ambiguous. This CDR3 spans 13 amino acids. V gave up 3 bases and J gave up 0 bases, with 5 bases separating them. Germline V CDR1 and CDR2: ENHRY, SYGVKD.

The chain employs TRBV5-6 and TRBJ1-4, with TRBD1 as a possible D gene (5 bases). This CDR3 has 15 amino acids. V lost 4 bases and J lost 7, with 17 bases in between. CDR1 is SGHDT, CDR2 YYEEEE, per germline. CDR3: CASSRFGGISEKLFF. The CDR3 nucleotides read TGTGCCAGCAGCCGGTTCGGGGGAATCAGTGAAAAACTGTTTTTT.

The chain couples TRBV6-2 or TRBV6-3 to TRBJ2-1; 9 bases are a match to TRBD2. CDR3 size: 18 residues. V lost 6 bases and J lost 0; bases outside the gene matches: 12. The germline gives CDR1 MNHEY, CDR2 SVGEGT. CDR3 sequence reads: CASSLPGSGGPSYNEQFF. Here the CDR3 DNA reads TGTGCCAGCAGCCTTCCAGGCAGCGGGGGGCCCTCCTACAATGAGCAGTTCTTC.

The chain employs TRBV18 and TRBJ2-3; 14 nucleotides agree with TRBD2. V shed 8 bases, J shed 2 bases, and the junction held 3 bases outside the gene matches. Germline assignment: CDR1 KGHSH and CDR2 LQKENI. The CDR3 spans 15 residues. CDR3 sequence reads: CASATSGGDTDTQYF. The CDR3 DNA reads TGTGCCAGCGCGACTAGCGGGGGGGACACAGATACGCAGTATTTT.

As for this clone: The sample carries other DNA sequences with the same CDR3. The CDR3 protein is CASSQGSGELFF. CDR3 DNA: TGTGCCAGCAGCCAGGGGTCCGGGGAGCTGTTTTTT. The gene calls are TRBV27 and TRBJ2-2, with a possible D match to TRBD1 (6 bases). CDR3 length equals 12 residues. Germline values: CDR1 MNHEY, CDR2 SMNVEV (reference sequence). Trimming left V 6 bases short and J 6 bases short, with 8 bases between.